The sequence of this T cell receptor beta chain was determined in a study of shared clonotypes between healthy human individuals. General study findings and limits: Sequencing depth was expected to affect clonotype sharing among donors.

Assay used: immunoSEQ multiplex PCR; TCRdb lists only in-frame clones, some missing. The data show around 1,900,000 clones, with 93% seen just once and under 2% held by the top ten. For this clone: Its antigen is unknown.

With V trimmed by 7 bases and J by 4 bases, 8 bases remained unmatched. CDR1 and CDR2 (germline): MNHNY, SVGAGI (reference sequence). The CDR3 is 14 amino acids. CD45RO-negative cells were positively selected for CCR7, leaving out terminally differentiated effector memory CD45RA+ cells. This TCR came from a man younger than 35 in good health. Some clones in this sample may be carry-over from other donors' samples. The chain carries TRBV6-6 and TRBJ2-7; 9 bases align to TRBD1. Sequencing input: naive CD8+ T cells from PBMCs. CDR3: CASTLIQGAYEQYF. Written as DNA, the CDR3 is TGTGCCAGCACCTTAATACAGGGGGCATACGAGCAGTACTTC.